The TCR beta chain under discussion was sequenced for a study of blood T cells in healthy people across ages. Overall study findings and caveats: Diversity figures based on one million T cells were deemed too low. Observed TCR beta diversity showed a strong correlation with the percentage of naive T cells as measured by flow cytometry. The CMV status of each donor remained undetermined, and this could have confounded shifts in expanded clonotypes.

This clonotype was seen more than once but under ten times. Its antigen is still unknown. It was with a sample-barcoded 5' primer and a J-beta primer mix that a second PCR of roughly 7 to 12 cycles was run. Sequencing of every sample gave 3 million or more CDR3-containing paired-end reads. Each CDR3 protein is one row after TCRdb ran MiXCR on the 5' RACE reads. The sample comprises some 1.1 million distinct CDR3 sequences, 30% to 40% of which are singletons, and 10% to 15% rests with the top ten. The sequence derives from a man between 18 and 29 years old in good health. The material sequenced was blood.

The CDR3 DNA sequence: TGCGCCAGCAGCCGGACAGGGGGAAAGAACACTGAAGCTTTCTTT. Translation: CASSRTGGKNTEAFF. The rearrangement uses TRBV5-1 and TRBJ1-1; TRBD1 matches 10 bases. The CDR3 totals 15 residues. CDR1 and CDR2 from the germline V gene are SGHRS and YFSETQ. The junction had 4 bases not matched to a gene; V was cut back by 4 bases and J by 1 base.